The rows below give T cell receptor beta chains drawn from one sample of a study of T cells in Graves' hyperthyroidism and ophthalmopathy. MiXCR, applied by TCRdb to the multiplex PCR reads, yields one record per CDR3 protein. The top ten clones hold over 8.5% of a sample with around 350,000 distinct CDR3 sequences, around 13% of them seen once. What was sequenced was blood. The receptors here all came from a woman aged 18-30 years with Graves' hyperthyroidism. CDR3s include the opening cysteine and the closing phenylalanine or tryptophan. D genes are given only for firm matches. Expanded clones are given a class, and other clones once, few, many or no size at all.

abundance,d_gene,j_gene,v_gene,len,CDR3nt,CDR3aa
many,-,TRBJ2-7,TRBV5-5,14,TGTGCCAGCAGCTACCCCGGGACGGAACGCGAGCAGTACTTC,CASSYPGTEREQYF
-,-,TRBJ2-5,TRBV2,15,TGTGCCAGCGCGGGGTGGGGCGCGGGTAGAGAGACCCAGTACTTC,CASAGWGAGRETQYF
many,-,TRBJ2-7,TRBV28,13,TGTGCCAGCAGTTTCGAGGGCTCCTACGAGCAGTACTTC,CASSFEGSYEQYF
few,-,TRBJ2-2,TRBV19,13,TGTGCCGGTAGTATAGCTACGGCCGGGGAGCTGTTTTTT,CAGSIATAGELFF
-,-,TRBJ1-6,TRBV28,16,TGTGCCAGCACCCAGGGGTCAGGCTCCTATAATTCACCCCTCCACTTT,CASTQGSGSYNSPLHF
few,-,TRBJ1-1,TRBV4-2,14,TGTGCCAGCAGCCAATCCCGGGGGACACCAGAAGCTTTCTTT,CASSQSRGTPEAFF
many,-,TRBJ2-5,TRBV7-9,15,TGTGCCAGCAGCTCTCCCCCGACAGGGAGGGAGACCCAGTACTTC,CASSSPPTGRETQYF
many,-,TRBJ2-5,TRBV2,14,TGTGCCAGCAGTGTTAGGACCCTACAAGAGACCCAGTACTTC,CASSVRTLQETQYF
many,-,TRBJ1-5,TRBV3-1,12,TGTGCCAGCAGCCCAAAGGGGGGGCCCCAGCATTTT,CASSPKGGPQHF
few,-,TRBJ1-5,TRBV19,16,TGTGCCAGTAGTCCCAGAATGACAGGCCCGCTGTGGGCCCAGCATTTT,CASSPRMTGPLWAQHF
many,TRBD1,TRBJ2-7,TRBV28,14,TGTGCCAGCCAGGGACAGGGGGTATCCTACGAGCAGTACTTC,CASQGQGVSYEQYF
many,-,TRBJ2-5,TRBV18,12,TGTGCCAGCTCACCCCTCCAAGAGACCCAGTACTTC,CASSPLQETQYF
-,TRBD1,TRBJ1-5,TRBV7-9,15,TGTGCCAGCAGCTCCCAGGGGGCGCAAAGCCAGCCCCAGCATTTT,CASSSQGAQSQPQHF
few,-,TRBJ2-2,TRBV12-3/TRBV12-4,15,TGTGCCAGCACTCCTCGAGGGCGGAACACCGGGGAGCTGTTTTTT,CASTPRGRNTGELFF
many,-,TRBJ2-3,TRBV11-2,11,TGTGCCAGCAGCTTAGAGGGTACGCAGTATTTT,CASSLEGTQYF
many,-,TRBJ2-7,TRBV3-1,16,TGTGCCAGCAGCCAAGATCCGGCGGGACACTCCTACGAGCAGTACTTC,CASSQDPAGHSYEQYF
many,-,TRBJ2-1,TRBV7-3,13,TGTGCCAGCAGAGGCGGAGTGGGCAATGAGCAGTTCTTC,CASRGGVGNEQFF
-,-,TRBJ2-3,TRBV4-1,16,TGCGCCAGCAGCCTCCCCTCGGGCCCTAACACAGATACGCAGTATTTT,CASSLPSGPNTDTQYF
many,TRBD1,TRBJ2-3,TRBV6-1,17,TGTGCCAGCAGTTACCCGCAGGGGGACACCAGCACAGATACGCAGTATTTT,CASSYPQGDTSTDTQYF
many,-,TRBJ2-7,TRBV9,16,TGTGCCAGCAGCGTAGGGTTACGGGAGACTTTCCACGAGCAGTACTTC,CASSVGLRETFHEQYF
-,-,TRBJ1-5,TRBV18,14,TGTGCCAGCTCACCCGGACTGATTTATCAGCCCCAGCATTTT,CASSPGLIYQPQHF
many,-,TRBJ1-2,TRBV6-1,14,TGTGCCAGCAGTGACACAGGGTTCGACTATGGCTACACCTTC,CASSDTGFDYGYTF
many,-,TRBJ1-2,TRBV30,13,TGTGCCTCATGGACGGCGCGGGGCTATGGCTACACCTTC,CASWTARGYGYTF
many,-,TRBJ2-2,TRBV20-1,16,TGCAGTGCTAGTCCAACCGGGACATTGAACACCGGGGAGCTGTTTTTT,CSASPTGTLNTGELFF
many,-,TRBJ2-2,TRBV19,14,TGTGCCAGTAGATCGGGACTGTACACCGGGGAGCTGTTTTTT,CASRSGLYTGELFF
-,TRBD2,TRBJ2-1,TRBV27,16,TGTGCCAGCAGTGTGGGGACTAGCGGGAGGTACAATGAGCAGTTCTTC,CASSVGTSGRYNEQFF
many,TRBD1,TRBJ1-2,TRBV28,17,TGTGCCAGCAGTATTCCGGGACAGGGGGCGCGAGTTGATGGCTACACCTTC,CASSIPGQGARVDGYTF
few,-,TRBJ1-4,TRBV15,15,TGTGCCACCAGCAGGCACAGTGCAACTAATGAAAAACTGTTTTTT,CATSRHSATNEKLFF
many,-,TRBJ2-7,TRBV5-6,11,TGTGCCAGCAGCTTGGACGACGAGCAGTACTTC,CASSLDDEQYF
many,-,TRBJ2-6,TRBV7-3,15,TGTGCCAGCAGCTCAGGATCCGAGGGGGCCAACGTCCTGACTTTC,CASSSGSEGANVLTF
many,-,TRBJ2-1,TRBV11-2,15,TGTGCCAGCAGCTTAATGGGAAACCGTGGGCAAAGGCAGTTCTTC,CASSLMGNRGQRQFF
many,-,TRBJ1-5,TRBV19,17,TGTGCCAGTAGTATAGGGGCCTACAGGGTAGGCAATCAGCCCCAGCATTTT,CASSIGAYRVGNQPQHF
-,-,TRBJ2-7,TRBV6-2/TRBV6-3,15,TGTGCCAGCAGTTACTCAATCCTAGGCGCCTACGAGCAGTACTTC,CASSYSILGAYEQYF
-,TRBD1,TRBJ1-2,TRBV6-2/TRBV6-3,14,TGTGCCAGCCCCCGGACAGGGCCCTCCTATGGCTACACCTTC,CASPRTGPSYGYTF
-,TRBD1,TRBJ2-1,TRBV19,17,TGTGCCAGCTCTGACAGGGTGAGAAGACCTGAGCACAATGAGCAGTTCTTC,CASSDRVRRPEHNEQFF
many,-,TRBJ2-3,TRBV7-3,18,TGTGCCAGCAGCCCCGCATTGGAACGGAGGGAAAGCACAGATACGCAGTATTTT,CASSPALERRESTDTQYF